The sample holds one count of the clone carrying this T cell receptor beta chain. This specimen belongs to a study of monozygotic twins with cystic fibrosis. Germline CDR1 is SGHVS and CDR2 is FQNEAQ. Trimming removed 10 bases at V and 2 bases at J, with 18 bases between. The CDR3 covers 14 residues. Libraries were prepared by immunoSEQ multiplex PCR; TCRdb keeps only in-frame clonotypes and omits some of them. The sample shows about 14,000 clones, 85% to 95% of them seen only once. This TCR was sampled from a girl aged 2 to 10 with cystic fibrosis. Sequencing was performed on blood. The chain couples TRBV7-8 to TRBJ2-7, with D uncertain. CDR3 in DNA: TGTGCCACTGACCCGGTAGGGTACCCCTACGAGCAGTACTTC. It translates to CATDPVGYPYEQYF. Variable domain in full (rest from reference TRBV7-8 and TRBJ2-7): GAGVSQSPRYKVAKRGQDVALRCDPISGHVSLFWYQQALGQGPEFLTYFQNEAQLDKSGLPSDRFFAERPEGSVSTLKIQRTQQEDSAVYLCATDPVGYPYEQYFGPGTRLTVT.